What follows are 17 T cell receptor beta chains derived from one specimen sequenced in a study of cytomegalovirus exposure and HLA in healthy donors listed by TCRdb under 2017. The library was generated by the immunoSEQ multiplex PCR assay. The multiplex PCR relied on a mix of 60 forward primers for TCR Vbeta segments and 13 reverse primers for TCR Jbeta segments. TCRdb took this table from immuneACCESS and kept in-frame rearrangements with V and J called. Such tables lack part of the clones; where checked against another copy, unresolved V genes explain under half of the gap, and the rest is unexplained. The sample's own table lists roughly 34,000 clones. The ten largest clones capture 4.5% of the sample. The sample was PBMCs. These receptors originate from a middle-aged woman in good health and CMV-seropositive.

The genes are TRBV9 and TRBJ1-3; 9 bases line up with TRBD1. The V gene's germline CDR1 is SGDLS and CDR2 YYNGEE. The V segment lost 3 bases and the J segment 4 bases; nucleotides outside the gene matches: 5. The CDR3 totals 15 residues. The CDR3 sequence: CASSGGQGPGNTIYF. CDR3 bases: TGTGCCAGCAGCGGGGGACAGGGTCCGGGAAACACCATATATTTT.

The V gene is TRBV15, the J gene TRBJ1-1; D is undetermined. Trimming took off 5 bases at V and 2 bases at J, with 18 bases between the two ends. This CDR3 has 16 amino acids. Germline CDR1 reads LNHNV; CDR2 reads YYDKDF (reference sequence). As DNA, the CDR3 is TGTGCCACCAGCGGAGGGTCGAGGGCCTCCAACACTGAAGCTTTCTTT. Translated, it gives CATSGGSRASNTEAFF.

As DNA, the CDR3 is TGTGCCAGCAGTTTCGAGGGGACAGCCTACGAGCAGTACTTC. It codes for CASSFEGTAYEQYF. V is TRBV28 and J is TRBJ2-7, with 7 positions matching TRBD1. With 3 bases clipped from V and 2 bases from J, the junction kept 4 bases outside the gene matches. This CDR3 spans 14 amino acids. The germline CDR1 and CDR2 sequences are MDHEN and SYDVKM.

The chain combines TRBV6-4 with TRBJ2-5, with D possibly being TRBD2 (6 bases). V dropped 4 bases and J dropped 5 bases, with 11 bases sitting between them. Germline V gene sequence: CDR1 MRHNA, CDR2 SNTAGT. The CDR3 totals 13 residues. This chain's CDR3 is CASSVDSGETQYF. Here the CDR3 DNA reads TGTGCCAGCAGTGTGGATAGCGGCGAGACCCAGTACTTC.

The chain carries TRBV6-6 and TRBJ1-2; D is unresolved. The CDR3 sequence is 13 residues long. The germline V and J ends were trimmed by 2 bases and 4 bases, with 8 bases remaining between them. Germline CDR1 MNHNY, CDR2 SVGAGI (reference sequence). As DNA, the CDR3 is TGTGCCAGCAGTTACACGGGTGGCTATGGCTACACCTTC. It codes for CASSYTGGYGYTF.

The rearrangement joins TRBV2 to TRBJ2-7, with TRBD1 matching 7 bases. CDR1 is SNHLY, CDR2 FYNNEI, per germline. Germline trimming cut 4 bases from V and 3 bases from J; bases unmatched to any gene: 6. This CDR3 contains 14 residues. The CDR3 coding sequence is TGTGCCAGCAGTGGACAGGGAATGGTCTACGAGCAGTACTTC. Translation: CASSGQGMVYEQYF.

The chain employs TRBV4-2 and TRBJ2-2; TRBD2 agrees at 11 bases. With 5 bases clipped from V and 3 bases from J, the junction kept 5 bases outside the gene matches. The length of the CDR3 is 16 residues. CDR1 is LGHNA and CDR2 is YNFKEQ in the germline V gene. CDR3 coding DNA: TGTGCCAGCAGCTCGCCTAGCGGGAGGTACACCGGGGAGCTGTTTTTT. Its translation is CASSSPSGRYTGELFF.

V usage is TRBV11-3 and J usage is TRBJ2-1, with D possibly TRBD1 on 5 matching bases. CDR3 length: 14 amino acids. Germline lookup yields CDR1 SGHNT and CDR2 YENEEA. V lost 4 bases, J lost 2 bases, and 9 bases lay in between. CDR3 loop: CASSSQGTYNEQFF. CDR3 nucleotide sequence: TGTGCCAGCAGCTCCCAGGGTACCTACAATGAGCAGTTCTTC.

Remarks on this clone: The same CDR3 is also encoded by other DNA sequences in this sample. The chain's CDR3 is CSVAGDSGNTIYF. In DNA form, the CDR3 reads TGCAGCGTTGCAGGGGACTCTGGAAACACCATATATTTT. The genes are TRBV29-1 and TRBJ1-3; maybe TRBD1 (6 bases). The V and J ends lost 4 bases and 0 bases respectively, with 7 bases between them. Per the germline V gene, CDR1 is SQVTM and CDR2 is ANQGSEA. The CDR3 spans 13 residues.

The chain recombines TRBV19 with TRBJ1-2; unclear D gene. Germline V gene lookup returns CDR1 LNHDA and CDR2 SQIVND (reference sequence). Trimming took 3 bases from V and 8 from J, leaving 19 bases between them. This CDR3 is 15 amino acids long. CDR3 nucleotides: TGTGCCAGTAGTATGGGGAGATCGCTGGTCTGGGGCTACACCTTC. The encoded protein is CASSMGRSLVWGYTF.

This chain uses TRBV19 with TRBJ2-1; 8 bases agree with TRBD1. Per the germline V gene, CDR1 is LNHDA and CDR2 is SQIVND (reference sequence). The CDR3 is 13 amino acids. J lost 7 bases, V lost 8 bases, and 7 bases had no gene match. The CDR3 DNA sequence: TGTGCCAGTTCCGGGACAGGCGGGAATGAGCAGTTCTTC. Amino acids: CASSGTGGNEQFF. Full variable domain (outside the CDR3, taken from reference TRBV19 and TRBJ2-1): DGGITQSPKYLFRKEGQNVTLSCEQNLNHDAMYWYRQDPGQGLRLIYYSQIVNDFQKGDIAEGYSVSREKKESFPLTVTSAQKNPTAFYLCASSGTGGNEQFFGPGTRLTVL.

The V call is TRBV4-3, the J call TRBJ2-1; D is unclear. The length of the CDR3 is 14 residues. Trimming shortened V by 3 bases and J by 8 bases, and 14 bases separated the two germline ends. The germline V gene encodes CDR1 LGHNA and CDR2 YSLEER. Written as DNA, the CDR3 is TGCGCCAGCAGCCACCTCGGCGGCTCCGATGAGCAGTTCTTC. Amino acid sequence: CASSHLGGSDEQFF.

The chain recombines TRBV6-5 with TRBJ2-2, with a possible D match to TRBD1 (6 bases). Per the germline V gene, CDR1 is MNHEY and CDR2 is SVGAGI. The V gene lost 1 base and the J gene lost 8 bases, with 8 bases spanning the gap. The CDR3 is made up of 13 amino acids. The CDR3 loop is CASSYYRDGELFF. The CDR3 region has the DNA TGTGCCAGCAGTTACTACAGGGATGGGGAGCTGTTTTTT.

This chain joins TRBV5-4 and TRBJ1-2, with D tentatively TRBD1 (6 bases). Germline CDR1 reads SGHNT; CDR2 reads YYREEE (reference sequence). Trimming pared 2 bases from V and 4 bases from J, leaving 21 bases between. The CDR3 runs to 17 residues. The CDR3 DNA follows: TGTGCCAGCAGCTTAGGGGCAGGACTTAGGGGGAGCTATGGCTACACCTTC. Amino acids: CASSLGAGLRGSYGYTF.

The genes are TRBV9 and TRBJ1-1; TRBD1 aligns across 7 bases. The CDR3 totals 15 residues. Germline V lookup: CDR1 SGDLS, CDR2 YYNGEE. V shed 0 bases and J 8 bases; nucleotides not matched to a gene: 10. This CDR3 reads CASSVAGTVLREAFF. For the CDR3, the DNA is TGTGCCAGCAGCGTAGCAGGGACAGTCTTGCGAGAAGCTTTCTTT. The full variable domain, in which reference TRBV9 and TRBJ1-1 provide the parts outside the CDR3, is DSGVTQTPKHLITATGQRVTLRCSPRSGDLSVYWYQQSLDQGLQFLIQYYNGEERAKGNILERFSAQQFPDLHSELNLSSLELGDSALYFCASSVAGTVLREAFFGQGTRLTVV.

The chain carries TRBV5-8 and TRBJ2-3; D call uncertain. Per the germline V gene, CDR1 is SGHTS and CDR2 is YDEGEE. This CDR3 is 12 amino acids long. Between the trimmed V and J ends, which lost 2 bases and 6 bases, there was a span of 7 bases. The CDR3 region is CASSFFGDTQYF. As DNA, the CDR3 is TGTGCCAGCAGCTTTTTTGGCGATACGCAGTATTTT. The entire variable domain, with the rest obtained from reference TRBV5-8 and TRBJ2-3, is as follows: EAGVTQSPTHLIKTRGQQATLRCSPISGHTSVYWYQQALGLGLQFLLWYDEGEERNRGNFPPRFSGRQFPNYSSELNVNALELEDSALYLCASSFFGDTQYFGPGTRLTVL.

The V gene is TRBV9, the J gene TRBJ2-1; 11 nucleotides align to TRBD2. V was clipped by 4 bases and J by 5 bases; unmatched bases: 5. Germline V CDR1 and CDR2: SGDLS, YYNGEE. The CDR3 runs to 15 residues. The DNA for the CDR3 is TGTGCCAGCAGCTCACTGGGACTAGCGGACAATGAGCAGTTCTTC. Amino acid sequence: CASSSLGLADNEQFF.